Described below is a single TCR beta chain sequence and its context. No antigen is known for it. The primer mix had 60 Vbeta and 13 Jbeta primers. Using immunoSEQ multiplex PCR, the repertoire was profiled, and TCRdb retains in-frame clones only, with some absent. The sample carries under 200,000 clones, 65% to 80% recorded once. The CDR3 is made up of 12 amino acids. Germline trimming cut 4 bases from V and 8 bases from J; bases unmatched to any gene: 4. CDR1 and CDR2 (germline): SGHDN, FVKESK. This record belongs to a study of cytomegalovirus exposure and HLA in healthy donors. Findings and limits, study-wide: Later on, analysis showed that most CMV-associated TCR beta chains appeared to be HLA-restricted. Reportedly, diagnosis of cytomegalovirus status by the classifier showed high specificity and sensitivity.

The genes are TRBV14 and TRBJ1-1; 7 nucleotides agree with TRBD1. This clonotype was sampled from a woman aged 40 to 50 in good health and CMV-seronegative. Sequenced sample: PBMCs. CDR3 amino acids: CASSRHRGEAFF. Written as DNA, the CDR3 is TGTGCCAGCAGCCGTCACAGGGGCGAAGCTTTCTTT.